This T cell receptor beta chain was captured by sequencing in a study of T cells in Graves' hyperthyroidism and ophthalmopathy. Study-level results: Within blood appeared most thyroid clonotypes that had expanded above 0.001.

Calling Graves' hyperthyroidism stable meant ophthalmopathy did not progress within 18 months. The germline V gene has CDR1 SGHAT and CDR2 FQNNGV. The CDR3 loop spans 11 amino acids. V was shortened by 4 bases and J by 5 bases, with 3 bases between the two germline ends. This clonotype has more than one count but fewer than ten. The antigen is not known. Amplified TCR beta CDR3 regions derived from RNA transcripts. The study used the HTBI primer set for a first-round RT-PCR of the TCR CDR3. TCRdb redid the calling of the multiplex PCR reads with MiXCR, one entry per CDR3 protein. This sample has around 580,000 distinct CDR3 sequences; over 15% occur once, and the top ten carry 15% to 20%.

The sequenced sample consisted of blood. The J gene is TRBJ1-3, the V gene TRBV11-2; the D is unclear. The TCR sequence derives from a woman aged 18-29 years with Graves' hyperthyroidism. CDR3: CASSWRNTIYF. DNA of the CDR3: TGTGCCAGCAGCTGGAGAAACACCATATATTTT. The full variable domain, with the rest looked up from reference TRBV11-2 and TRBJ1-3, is EAGVAQSPRYKIIEKRQSVAFWCNPISGHATLYWYQQILGQGPKLLIQFQNNGVVDDSQLPKDRFSAERLKGVDSTLKIQPAKLEDSAVYLCASSWRNTIYFGEGSWLTVV.